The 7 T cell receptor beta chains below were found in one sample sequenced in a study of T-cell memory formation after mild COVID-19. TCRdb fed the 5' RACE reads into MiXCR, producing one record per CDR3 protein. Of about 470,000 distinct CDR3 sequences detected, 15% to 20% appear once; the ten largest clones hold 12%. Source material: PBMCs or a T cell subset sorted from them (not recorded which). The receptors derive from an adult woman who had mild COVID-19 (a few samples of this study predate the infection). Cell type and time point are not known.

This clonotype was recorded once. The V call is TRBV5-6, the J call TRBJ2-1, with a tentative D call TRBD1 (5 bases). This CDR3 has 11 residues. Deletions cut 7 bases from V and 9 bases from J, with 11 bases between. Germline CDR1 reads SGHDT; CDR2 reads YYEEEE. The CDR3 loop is CASFKGPEQFF. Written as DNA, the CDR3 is TGTGCCAGCTTCAAGGGGCCTGAGCAGTTCTTC.

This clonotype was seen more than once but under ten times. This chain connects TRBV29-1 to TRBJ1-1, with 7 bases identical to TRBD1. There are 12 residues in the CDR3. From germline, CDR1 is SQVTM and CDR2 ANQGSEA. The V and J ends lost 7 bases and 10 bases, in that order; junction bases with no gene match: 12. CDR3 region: CSARLGTEGAFF. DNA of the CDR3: TGCAGCGCGAGGTTGGGGACAGAGGGAGCTTTCTTT.

CDR3 DNA: TGTGCCAGCACTCAAAGTAGCGGGAGATTTGAGCAGTACTTC. Translation: CASTQSSGRFEQYF. V and J are TRBV6-2 or TRBV6-3 and TRBJ2-7; 9 bases align to TRBD2. In germline, CDR1 is MNHEY, CDR2 SVGEGT. This CDR3 has 14 residues. With V trimmed by 7 bases and J by 7 bases, 11 bases remained unmatched.

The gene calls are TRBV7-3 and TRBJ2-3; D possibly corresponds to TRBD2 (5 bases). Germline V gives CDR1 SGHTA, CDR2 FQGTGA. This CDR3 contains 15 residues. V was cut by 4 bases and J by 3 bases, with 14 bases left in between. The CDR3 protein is CASSSDFLMTDTQYF. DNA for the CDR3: TGTGCCAGCAGCTCGGACTTCCTTATGACAGATACGCAGTATTTT.

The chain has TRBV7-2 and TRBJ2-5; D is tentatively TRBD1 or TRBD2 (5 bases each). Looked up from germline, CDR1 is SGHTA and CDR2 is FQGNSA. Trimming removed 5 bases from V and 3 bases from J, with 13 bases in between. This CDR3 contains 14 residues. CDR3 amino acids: CASSPRGRKETQYF. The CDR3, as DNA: TGTGCCAGCAGCCCTCGGGGCAGAAAAGAGACCCAGTACTTC.

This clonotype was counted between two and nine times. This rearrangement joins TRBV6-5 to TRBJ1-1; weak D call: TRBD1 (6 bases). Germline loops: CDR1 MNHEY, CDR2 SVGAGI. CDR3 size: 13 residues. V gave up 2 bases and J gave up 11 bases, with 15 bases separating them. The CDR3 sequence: CASSYDDRRTAFF. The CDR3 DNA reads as TGTGCCAGCAGTTACGATGACAGGCGTACGGCTTTCTTT.

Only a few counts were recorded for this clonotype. This CDR3 is CATSDLSDSTDTQYF. In DNA, the CDR3 is TGTGCCACCAGTGATTTGAGCGACAGCACAGATACGCAGTATTTT. The chain employs TRBV24-1 and TRBJ2-3; D is unresolved. Germline V CDR1 and CDR2: KGHDR, SFDVKD. V lost 0 bases and J lost 0, with 6 bases in between. The CDR3 loop spans 15 amino acids.